This T cell receptor beta chain came from a study of shared T cell receptors in the human thymus. Assay used: immunoSEQ multiplex PCR; TCRdb lists only in-frame clones, some missing. The sample contains roughly 700,000 clones, approximately 87% of which appear only once. The CDR3 has 15 amino acids. CDR1 GTSNPN and CDR2 SVGIG come from the germline V gene (reference sequence). This sample was also put to use in a study of human thymus T cells. From that study: Donors were healthy Finnish babies undergoing corrective operations for congenital heart defects. Related research found strongly overlapping thymic repertoires in unrelated individuals.

Source material: thymocytes. This chain connects TRBV30 to TRBJ2-5; 9 bases align to TRBD1. The end of the DNA is better explained by TRBJ2-7, so the J call may be wrong. The source is a boy under two years old with a congenital heart defect. The DNA for the CDR3 is TGTGCCTGGAGTCCCGGACAGGGGCCTCCCTACGAGCAGTACTTC. It is translated as CAWSPGQGPPYEQYF.